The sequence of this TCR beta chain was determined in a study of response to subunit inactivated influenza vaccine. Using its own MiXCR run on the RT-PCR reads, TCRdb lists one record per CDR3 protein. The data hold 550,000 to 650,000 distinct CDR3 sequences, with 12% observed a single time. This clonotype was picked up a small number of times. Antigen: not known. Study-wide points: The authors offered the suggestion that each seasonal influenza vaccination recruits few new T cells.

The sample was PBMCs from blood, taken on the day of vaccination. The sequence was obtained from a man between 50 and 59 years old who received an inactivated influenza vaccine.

The CDR3 loop reads CASSLGPPLSAEAFF. DNA of the CDR3: TGTGCCAGCAGTTTGGGGCCGCCATTGAGCGCTGAAGCTTTCTTT. The chain combines TRBV12-3 or TRBV12-4 with TRBJ1-1; maybe TRBD1 (5 bases). This CDR3 has 15 amino acids. The germline V and J ends were trimmed by 3 bases and 6 bases, with 17 bases remaining between them.